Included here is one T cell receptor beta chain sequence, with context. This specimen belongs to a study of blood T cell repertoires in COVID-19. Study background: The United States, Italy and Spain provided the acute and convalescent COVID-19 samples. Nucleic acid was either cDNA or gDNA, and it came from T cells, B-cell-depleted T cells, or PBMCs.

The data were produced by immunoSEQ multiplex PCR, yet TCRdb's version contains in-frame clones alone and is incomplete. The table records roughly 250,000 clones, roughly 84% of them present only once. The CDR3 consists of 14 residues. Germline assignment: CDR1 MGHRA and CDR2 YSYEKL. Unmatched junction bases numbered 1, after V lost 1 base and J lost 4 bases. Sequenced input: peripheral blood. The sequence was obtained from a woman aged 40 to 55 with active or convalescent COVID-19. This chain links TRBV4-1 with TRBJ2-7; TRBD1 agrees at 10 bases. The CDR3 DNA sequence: TGCGCCAGCAGCCAAGGACAGGGGGCTTACGAGCAGTACTTC. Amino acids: CASSQGQGAYEQYF.